Presented here are 5 T cell receptor beta chains from one specimen sequenced in a study of T cells in Graves' hyperthyroidism and ophthalmopathy. RNA transcripts gave rise to amplified TCR beta CDR3 regions. With the HTBI primer set, the TCR CDR3 went through a first round of RT-PCR. TCRdb reprocessed the multiplex PCR reads with MiXCR, giving one entry per CDR3 protein. The sample shows 600,000 to 850,000 distinct CDR3 sequences, roughly 20% of them seen only once. Specimen: blood. These receptors were taken from a woman aged 45-65 years with Graves' hyperthyroidism that later progressed to Graves' ophthalmopathy.

The table lists this clonotype with a few counts. V gene TRBV24-1 combines with J gene TRBJ2-5; 9 nucleotides match TRBD2. V was clipped by 0 bases and J by 1 base; unmatched bases: 2. This CDR3 contains 16 residues. Germline CDR1 KGHDR, CDR2 SFDVKD. The CDR3 sequence: CATSDLRRGGQETQYF. In DNA, the CDR3 is TGTGCCACCAGTGATTTGCGGCGGGGGGGCCAAGAGACCCAGTACTTC.

This clonotype was observed a few times. This chain links TRBV15 with TRBJ2-5; D unresolved. CDR3 length: 16 amino acids. In germline, CDR1 is LNHNV, CDR2 YYDKDF (reference sequence). V was shortened by 2 bases and J by 5 bases, with 18 bases between the two germline ends. The CDR3 reads CATSRFGPSTQETQYF. For the CDR3, the DNA is TGTGCCACCAGCAGATTCGGACCGTCTACCCAGGAGACCCAGTACTTC.

The chain recombines TRBV6-2 or TRBV6-3 with TRBJ1-1; D gene ambiguous. Looked up from germline, CDR1 is MNHEY and CDR2 is SVGEGT. Trimming cost V 7 bases and J 2 bases, with 5 bases left between them. This CDR3 is 11 amino acids long. The CDR3 region is CASNDNTEAFF. The CDR3 coding sequence is TGTGCCAGCAACGATAACACTGAAGCTTTCTTT.

V is TRBV10-1 and J is TRBJ2-7, with TRBD2 as a possible D gene (5 bases). This CDR3 is built from 12 residues. The germline CDR1 and CDR2 sequences are WNHNN and SYGVQD (reference sequence). V lost 8 bases and J 6 bases, leaving 14 bases between the germline ends. The CDR3 region has the DNA TGCGCCAGCGCATCCGGGGTGGGCGAGCAGTACTTC. This encodes CASASGVGEQYF.

In regard to this clonotype: One base away lies a much larger clone, so this may be a sequencing read error. The chain employs TRBV10-3 and TRBJ2-2; TRBD1 aligns across 9 bases. The CDR3 spans 14 residues. Germline CDR1 ENHRY, CDR2 SYGVKD. For the CDR3, the DNA is TGTGCCATCAGACAGGGGGCGTTCACCGGGGAGCTGTCTTTT. Its protein product is CAIRQGAFTGELSF.